This record looks at one T cell receptor beta chain sequence and its context. This clonotype occurred many times. Its antigen is unknown. Within one base of it there is no much larger clone, and no base qualities were kept. The treatment or condition label on this specimen signifies: allogeneic hematopoietic cell transplantation with graft depleted of TCRalphabeta T cells and CD19 B cells. The transplant recipients were children given TCRalphabeta/CD19-depleted allogeneic hematopoietic cell grafts. The protocol used for the library was PCR. The sample was run on an Illumina HiSeq 2500. To normalize quantification of the TCRbeta repertoire, the TCR libraries were built with molecular barcoding that relied on unique molecular identifiers. TCRdb handled the public reads itself, with Q25 trimming in fastp and clone calling in MiXCR, and kept productive beta chains. All rows with the same CDR3 protein become a single entry with the most common DNA and genes. Counted in this sample were some 200,000 distinct CDR3 sequences; 6.3% of them appeared once. The ten largest make up roughly 4.5% of the sample.

The data are from a study of T-cell reconstitution after alpha-beta-depleted transplantation in children (dated by TCRdb to between 2015 and 2016). About the study as a whole: Using TCR repertoire profiling, the study quantitatively followed how T-cell immune reconstitution unfolded in children after TCRalphabeta/CD19-depleted allogeneic hematopoietic cell transplantation. What the study reported, not specific to this receptor: In some patients, the high TCRbeta diversity seen at day 60 was put down to recipient T cells and intrathymic progenitors that had survived conditioning. Over the following months the frequencies of hyperexpanded clones went down, and after one year T-cell counts and TCRbeta diversity were mostly credited to newly produced T cells. Apparently early alphabetaT-cell count recovery about two months after transplant reportedly relied on only several hundred rapidly expanded clones derived from non-depleted graft cells.

The germline V gene provides CDR1 MGHRA and CDR2 YSYEKL. V lost 1 base and J lost 4 bases, and the count of bases not matched to a germline gene is 5. The CDR3 has 17 amino acids, counting the end cysteine and phenylalanine. Left in the record is the CDR3 DNA by itself, 51 bases read in frame from the first base. The chain is made from TRBV4-1 and TRBJ2-1; 12 bases in the junction line up with TRBD2. Sequences were derived from PBMCs, sampled before TCRalphabeta/CD19-depleted stem cell transplant. The TCR comes from a girl in the first two years of life with combined immunodeficiency, due to receive a stem cell transplant. The CDR3 is CASSQGRTSGIYNEQFF. The nucleotide sequence is TGCGCCAGCAGCCAAGGGAGGACTAGCGGGATTTACAATGAGCAGTTCTTC.